The 21 T cell receptor beta chains presented below share a single source sample, sequenced in a study of Graves' ophthalmopathy and Graves' hyperthyroidism. Amplification of TCR beta CDR3 regions used RNA transcripts. RT-PCR in the first round used HTBI primers; a second-round multiplex PCR followed. TCRdb passed the multiplex PCR reads through MiXCR, listing each CDR3 protein once. The sample carries about 480,000 distinct CDR3 sequences, roughly 14% recorded once. Sequences were obtained from blood. The receptors were sampled from a woman aged 30 to 39 with Graves' ophthalmopathy.

This clonotype has a count of ten or more. The chain links TRBV9 to TRBJ1-6; D remains unclear. Germline V gives CDR1 SGDLS, CDR2 YYNGEE. This CDR3 has 16 residues. The V and J ends lost 0 bases and 5 bases respectively, with 12 bases between them. CDR3 protein: CASSVGPRINNSPLHF. The CDR3 bases are TGTGCCAGCAGCGTAGGTCCGAGGATCAATAATTCACCCCTCCACTTT.

This clonotype has at least ten counts. J is TRBJ1-5 and V is TRBV12-5; D is unresolved. V lost 3 bases and J 2 bases, leaving 5 bases between the germline ends. This CDR3 is built from 13 residues. CDR1 is LGHNT and CDR2 is FRNRAP in the germline V gene. CDR3 coding DNA: TGTGCTAGTGGTTTTGGGGGCAATCAGCCCCAGCATTTT. Its translation is CASGFGGNQPQHF.

This clonotype has at least ten counts. This chain joins TRBV6-5 and TRBJ1-2, with 7 bases lining up with TRBD1. The length of the CDR3 is 13 residues. J gave up 7 bases and V 4 bases, and 6 bases lay outside the gene matches. The germline CDR1 and CDR2 sequences are MNHEY and SVGAGI. The CDR3 coding sequence is TGTGCCAGCAGTTTAACGACAGGGACTGGCTACACCTTC. It translates to CASSLTTGTGYTF.

The chain has TRBV18 and TRBJ1-2; D is possibly TRBD1 (5 bases). V shed 3 bases and J shed 4 bases, with 12 bases lying between them. The CDR3 has 14 residues. CDR1 and CDR2 (germline): KGHSH, LQKENI. Here the CDR3 DNA reads TGTGCCAGCTCACCCTCAACAGGCGGCTATGGCTACACCTTC. As protein: CASSPSTGGYGYTF. The entire variable domain, with the rest obtained from reference TRBV18 and TRBJ1-2, is as follows: NAGVMQNPRHLVRRRGQEARLRCSPMKGHSHVYWYRQLPEEGLKFMVYLQKENIIDESGMPKERFSAEFPKEGPSILRIQQVVRGDSAAYFCASSPSTGGYGYTFGSGTRLTVV.

This clonotype has ten or more counts. The CDR3 sequence is CASSTTRGHGSGNTIYF. CDR3 DNA: TGTGCCAGTAGTACTACCCGCGGACACGGTTCTGGAAACACCATATATTTT. The V call is TRBV19, the J call TRBJ1-3; maybe TRBD1 (5 bases). The CDR3 is 17 amino acids. Trimming took off 4 bases at V and 1 base at J, with 17 bases between the two ends. Looked up from germline, CDR1 is LNHDA and CDR2 is SQIVND (reference sequence). The whole variable domain, filled in from reference TRBV19 and TRBJ1-3, reads DGGITQSPKYLFRKEGQNVTLSCEQNLNHDAMYWYRQDPGQGLRLIYYSQIVNDFQKGDIAEGYSVSREKKESFPLTVTSAQKNPTAFYLCASSTTRGHGSGNTIYFGEGSWLTVV.

The V and J genes are TRBV2 and TRBJ2-7; TRBD2 is a possible D gene (6 bases). Per germline, CDR1 SNHLY and CDR2 FYNNEI. The CDR3 loop spans 10 amino acids. V dropped 7 bases and J dropped 7 bases, with 8 bases sitting between them. The CDR3 sequence: CASKGREQYF. The DNA of the CDR3 is TGTGCCAGCAAAGGGAGGGAGCAGTACTTC.

The table lists this clonotype with many counts. This chain links TRBV20-1 with TRBJ2-2, with 14 bases matching TRBD2. Germline values: CDR1 DFQATT, CDR2 SNEGSKA (reference sequence). V lost 5 bases to trimming and J lost 9 bases; unmatched junction nucleotides: 17. The CDR3 runs 18 residues. CDR3 in amino acids: CSARGLAGGHDPIRELFF. The CDR3 DNA is TGCAGTGCTCGTGGACTAGCGGGGGGACACGACCCCATCCGGGAGCTGTTTTTT.

The sample holds many counts of this clonotype. This sequence joins TRBV30 and TRBJ2-2, with D uncertain. The CDR3 covers 11 residues. CDR1 is GTSNPN, CDR2 SVGIG, per germline (reference sequence). Trimming removed 5 bases at V and 1 base at J, with 2 bases between. Written as DNA, the CDR3 is TGTGCCTGGGGGAACACCGGGGAGCTGTTTTTT. Translated, it gives CAWGNTGELFF. Full variable domain (missing parts from reference TRBV30 and TRBJ2-2): SQTIHQWPATLVQPVGSPLSLECTVEGTSNPNLYWYRQAAGRGLQLLFYSVGIGQISSEVPQNLSASRPQDRQFILSSKKLLLSDSGFYLCAWGNTGELFFGEGSRLTVL.

This clonotype was counted ten times or more. V and J are TRBV30 and TRBJ1-6; a weak D match, TRBD1 (5 bases). The CDR3 covers 13 residues. Looked up from germline, CDR1 is GTSNPN and CDR2 is SVGIG (reference sequence). Trimming left V 5 bases short and J 8 bases short, with 13 bases between. The CDR3 nucleotides read TGTGCCTGGGCCAGGGCTAATGATTCACCCCTCCACTTT. This encodes CAWARANDSPLHF.

J is TRBJ2-2 and V is TRBV12-3 or TRBV12-4; 7 bases are a match to TRBD2. With V trimmed by 2 bases and J by 2 bases, 2 bases remained unmatched. The CDR3 extends over 15 amino acids. This CDR3 is CASSLSGVNTGELFF. CDR3 nucleotide sequence: TGTGCCAGCAGTTTAAGCGGGGTTAACACCGGGGAGCTGTTTTTT.

There are many counts of this clonotype. This rearrangement joins TRBV12-3 or TRBV12-4 to TRBJ1-5, with a possible D match to TRBD1 (6 bases). The V end lost 5 bases, the J end lost 1 base, and 18 bases lay between the germline ends. This CDR3 region has 17 residues. The CDR3 is CASSLLPPGQSNQPQHF. DNA of the CDR3: TGTGCCAGCAGTCTTCTACCCCCGGGACAAAGCAATCAGCCCCAGCATTTT.

This clonotype was observed many times. V usage is TRBV20-1 and J usage is TRBJ2-5; TRBD1 is a possible D gene (5 bases). V was cut by 5 bases and J by 10 bases, with 20 bases left in between. The CDR3 sequence is 13 residues long. The germline V gene encodes CDR1 DFQATT and CDR2 SNEGSKA (reference sequence). For the CDR3, the DNA is TGCAGTGCTCTAGACGGGCCCCAGGGTGGCCAGTACTTC. Translation: CSALDGPQGGQYF.

Points on this clonotype: A much larger clone differs from this one at a single base, so this may be a read error. Given the absence of the conserved phenylalanine or tryptophan at the CDR3 end, a read error is likely. The chain couples TRBV5-1 to TRBJ2-7; perhaps TRBD2 as D (5 bases). CDR1 and CDR2 from the germline V gene are SGHRS and YFSETQ. Trimming took 1 base from V and 2 from J, leaving 10 bases between them. The CDR3 has 14 amino acids. CDR3 nucleotides: TGCGCCAGCAGCTTGCAGGACGGGACCTACGAGCAGTACTTA. Protein product: CASSLQDGTYEQYL.

This clonotype showed up many times. The chain recombines TRBV4-1 with TRBJ2-7; D is perhaps TRBD1 (5 bases). The CDR3 is 13 residues long. Germline CDR1 is MGHRA and CDR2 is YSYEKL. Trimming shortened V by 3 bases and J by 4 bases, and 10 bases separated the two germline ends. The DNA of the CDR3 is TGCGCCAGCAGCCACCCGACAGTTTACGAGCAGTACTTC. Residues: CASSHPTVYEQYF.

This clonotype has ten or more counts. The CDR3 sequence is CASSLERGPYEQYF. In DNA, the CDR3 is TGTGCCAGCAGCTTAGAGAGGGGCCCCTACGAGCAGTACTTC. The chain uses TRBV11-2 and TRBJ2-7; D is tentatively TRBD1 or TRBD2 (5 bases each). This CDR3 has 14 residues. CDR1 and CDR2 (germline): SGHAT, FQNNGV. Trimming removed 0 bases at V and 2 bases at J, with 8 bases between.

This clonotype was detected ten times or more. The chain recombines TRBV29-1 with TRBJ1-2; 7 bases fit TRBD1. Germline lookup yields CDR1 SQVTM and CDR2 ANQGSEA. This CDR3 is built from 13 residues. V shed 5 bases and J 2 bases; nucleotides not matched to a gene: 5. CDR3 loop: CSVSGTANYGYTF. In nucleotides, the CDR3 is TGCAGCGTTTCCGGGACAGCCAACTATGGCTACACCTTC.

The chain links TRBV12-3 or TRBV12-4 to TRBJ2-7; a possible D gene is TRBD1 (5 bases). Between the trimmed V and J ends, which lost 1 base and 2 bases, there was a span of 9 bases. The CDR3 contains 14 residues. The CDR3 DNA reads as TGTGCCAGCAGTTTAGGACAGTTCGCCTACGAGCAGTACTTC. It specifies CASSLGQFAYEQYF.

This clonotype showed up many times. The genes are TRBV12-3 or TRBV12-4 and TRBJ1-2; D is perhaps TRBD1 (6 bases). The CDR3 loop spans 16 amino acids. V was pared by 2 bases and J by 1 base, with 14 bases between. CDR3 protein: CASSLYRQVINYGYTF. The CDR3 region has the DNA TGTGCCAGCAGTTTATATCGACAGGTGATTAACTATGGCTACACCTTC.

This clonotype was observed many times. The chain combines TRBV12-5 with TRBJ2-5; D unresolved. With 1 base removed from V and 0 bases from J, the gap between germline ends came to 0 bases. This CDR3 spans 12 amino acids. In germline, CDR1 is LGHNT, CDR2 FRNRAP. The CDR3 sequence is CASGLDQETQYF. The CDR3 coding sequence is TGTGCTAGTGGTTTGGACCAAGAGACCCAGTACTTC.

This chain's CDR3 is CASRGTNDRGYSNQPQHF. The CDR3 DNA reads as TGTGCCAGCAGAGGGACCAATGACAGGGGATATAGCAATCAGCCCCAGCATTTT. The chain couples TRBV2 to TRBJ1-5, with 8 nucleotides matching TRBD1. CDR1 is SNHLY and CDR2 is FYNNEI in the germline V gene. CDR3 length: 18 residues. Losses at the gene ends were 6 bases for V and 0 bases for J; bases not matched to a gene: 13.

This clonotype was seen a handful of times. The chain couples TRBV12-3 or TRBV12-4 to TRBJ2-3, with 8 bases matching TRBD1. CDR3 length equals 16 residues. With 3 bases clipped from V and 2 bases from J, the junction kept 7 bases outside the gene matches. The CDR3 loop is CASSFVQGANTDTQYF. The CDR3 DNA sequence: TGTGCCAGCAGTTTCGTTCAGGGGGCTAACACAGATACGCAGTATTTT.